A single sample gave rise to the 9 T cell receptor beta chains below, sequenced in a study of blood T cells in healthy people across ages. Sample-barcoded 5' priming and a J-beta primer mix drove a second PCR of 7 to 11 cycles. MiXCR was run by TCRdb on the 5' RACE reads, yielding one entry per CDR3 protein. This sample yields about 290,000 distinct CDR3 sequences, of which about 25% are seen a single time; 29% belongs to the top ten. Sequenced input: blood. These TCRs come from an older woman in good health.

This clonotype was seen many times. The genes are TRBV7-3 and TRBJ2-4; either TRBD1 or TRBD2 may fit D (5 bases each). The CDR3 spans 13 residues. V dropped 2 bases and J dropped 9 bases, with 11 bases sitting between them. Germline V gene sequence: CDR1 SGHTA, CDR2 FQGTGA. DNA for the CDR3: TGTGCCAGCAGCTTACGAGGGGATGGCATTCAGTACTTC. Its protein product is CASSLRGDGIQYF.

This clonotype was recorded many times. The rearrangement uses TRBV4-3 and TRBJ2-7, with 8 bases aligning to TRBD2. V lost 0 bases, J lost 2 bases, and 3 bases stayed unmatched. Per the germline V gene, CDR1 is LGHNA and CDR2 is YSLEER. CDR3 size: 15 residues. The CDR3 region is CASSQELAEPYEQYF. The DNA for the CDR3 is TGCGCCAGCAGCCAAGAACTAGCGGAACCCTACGAGCAGTACTTC.

The chain employs TRBV5-1 and TRBJ2-5; D unclear. Germline V gene lookup returns CDR1 SGHRS and CDR2 YFSETQ. V lost 7 bases and J lost 4, with 20 bases in between. The CDR3 loop spans 15 amino acids. The CDR3 loop is CASCLAGEKRETQYF. In DNA, the CDR3 is TGCGCCAGCTGCCTTGCAGGCGAAAAGAGAGAGACCCAGTACTTC.

The V and J genes are TRBV6-2 or TRBV6-3 and TRBJ1-1; maybe TRBD1 (5 bases). Germline V gene lookup returns CDR1 MNHEY and CDR2 SVGEGT. Trimming stripped 5 bases from V and 7 bases from J, with 17 bases between. The CDR3 loop spans 14 amino acids. The CDR3 sequence: CASSAYAGRGEAFF. CDR3 coding DNA: TGTGCCAGCAGTGCCTATGCCGGTAGGGGTGAAGCTTTCTTT.

The sample holds a few counts of this clonotype. The V call is TRBV7-8, the J call TRBJ2-1; TRBD1 aligns across 8 bases. The J segment lost 8 bases and the V segment lost 1 base, leaving 10 bases of the junction unmatched. This CDR3 region has 16 residues. From germline, CDR1 is SGHVS and CDR2 FQNEAQ. CDR3 nucleotide sequence: TGTGCCAGCAGCTTAGTGGACAGGGTTGGTTTCCATGAGCAGTTCTTC. Its translation is CASSLVDRVGFHEQFF.

This clonotype was seen a few times. The chain combines TRBV2 with TRBJ1-4; perhaps TRBD1 as D (6 bases). Germline V lookup: CDR1 SNHLY, CDR2 FYNNEI. The ends were cut back, 5 bases at V and 5 bases at J, with 12 bases in the middle. This CDR3 has 14 residues. The CDR3 spells CASSKQGSNEKLFF. The CDR3 DNA sequence: TGTGCCAGCAGTAAACAGGGCTCCAATGAAAAACTGTTTTTT. The variable domain in full, completed from reference TRBV2 and TRBJ1-4, reads EPEVTQTPSHQVTQMGQEVILRCVPISNHLYFYWYRQILGQKVEFLVSFYNNEISEKSEIFDDQFSVERPDGSNFTLKIRSTKLEDSAMYFCASSKQGSNEKLFFGSGTQLSVL.

The chain carries TRBV7-2 and TRBJ2-1; 12 bases agree with TRBD2. V shed 5 bases and J 2 bases; nucleotides not matched to a gene: 4. Germline CDR1 reads SGHTA; CDR2 reads FQGNSA. The CDR3 consists of 16 residues. CDR3 nucleotides: TGTGCCAGCAGCCGACTAGCGGGAGCAACCTACAATGAGCAGTTCTTC. The encoded protein is CASSRLAGATYNEQFF.

The chain couples TRBV4-3 to TRBJ1-1, with D hard to call. The length of the CDR3 is 15 residues. The germline CDR1 and CDR2 sequences are LGHNA and YSLEER. Trimming cost V 1 base and J 1 base, with 10 bases left between them. The CDR3 is CASSQAPAWNTEAFF. The CDR3 DNA reads TGCGCCAGCAGCCAAGCGCCGGCTTGGAACACTGAAGCTTTCTTT.

This clonotype was counted only a few times. This chain connects TRBV27 to TRBJ2-1; TRBD2 agrees at 13 bases. V gave up 9 bases and J gave up 7 bases; unmatched junction bases: 12. Germline CDR1 is MNHEY and CDR2 is SMNVEV (reference sequence). The CDR3 consists of 16 residues. The CDR3 loop reads CARLAGGPGTKNEQFF. In DNA form, the CDR3 reads TGTGCCAGACTAGCGGGAGGGCCGGGTACAAAAAATGAGCAGTTCTTC.